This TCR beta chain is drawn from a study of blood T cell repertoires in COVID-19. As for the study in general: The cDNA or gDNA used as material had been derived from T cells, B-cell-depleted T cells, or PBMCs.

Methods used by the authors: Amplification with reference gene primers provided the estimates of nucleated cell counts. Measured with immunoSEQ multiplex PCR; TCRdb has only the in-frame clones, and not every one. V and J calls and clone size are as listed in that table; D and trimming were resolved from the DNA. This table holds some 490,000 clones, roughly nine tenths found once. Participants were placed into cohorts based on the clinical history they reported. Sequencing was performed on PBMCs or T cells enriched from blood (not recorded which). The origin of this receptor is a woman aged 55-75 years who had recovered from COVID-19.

CDR3 bases: TGTGCCAGCCGAAAACTAGCGGGGTTCACAGATACGCAGTATTTT. This encodes CASRKLAGFTDTQYF. This sequence joins TRBV6-5 and TRBJ2-3; 10 nucleotides align to TRBD2. Germline assignment: CDR1 MNHEY and CDR2 SVGAGI. V was pared by 8 bases and J by 2 bases, with 7 bases of the junction left unmatched. There are 15 residues in the CDR3.